These 28 T cell receptor beta chains came from one sample sequenced in a study of OX40 agonist ivuxolimab in advanced cancers. Using immunoSEQ multiplex PCR, the repertoire was profiled, and TCRdb retains in-frame clones only, with some absent. The sample includes 50,000 to 80,000 clones, around 80% of them seen just once. The sample in question was CD4+ or CD8+ T cells sorted from blood, obtained in a trial of the OX40 agonist ivuxolimab. The receptors come from an adult with an advanced solid tumor such as melanoma, head and neck, liver or kidney cancer.

This rearrangement joins TRBV28 to TRBJ2-5, with TRBD1 identical over 12 bases. The CDR3 is made up of 15 amino acids. The trim removed 4 bases at V and 4 bases at J, leaving 4 bases unmatched. CDR1 is MDHEN, CDR2 SYDVKM, per germline. CDR3 protein: CASSSGTGGVETQYF. The CDR3, as DNA: TGTGCCAGCAGTTCCGGGACAGGGGGCGTAGAGACCCAGTACTTC.

J is TRBJ1-3 and V is TRBV6-6; 9 nucleotides align to TRBD1. In germline, CDR1 is MNHNY, CDR2 SVGAGI (reference sequence). V trimming: 2 bases; J trimming: 4 bases; junction bases outside the gene matches: 3. The CDR3 totals 15 residues. The DNA for the CDR3 is TGTGCCAGCAGTTACGGACAGGGGAGCGGAAACACCATATATTTT. Residues: CASSYGQGSGNTIYF.

The chain recombines TRBV19 with TRBJ1-5; D is undetermined. V lost 1 base and J 6 bases, leaving 13 bases between the germline ends. The length of the CDR3 is 15 residues. Germline CDR1 and CDR2: LNHDA and SQIVND (reference sequence). Here the CDR3 DNA reads TGTGCCAGTAGTATAGGTGGCGTAGTTGGTCAGCCCCAGCATTTT. It is translated as CASSIGGVVGQPQHF.

The chain links TRBV7-3 to TRBJ2-3; D not certain. V was shortened by 2 bases and J by 6 bases, with 9 bases between the two germline ends. Germline CDR1 reads SGHTA; CDR2 reads FQGTGA. There are 13 residues in the CDR3. CDR3 in amino acids: CASSLVHRDTQYF. Here the CDR3 DNA reads TGTGCCAGCAGCTTAGTACACCGGGATACGCAGTATTTT.

The rearrangement uses TRBV19 and TRBJ1-6, with D possibly being TRBD1 (5 bases). The V and J ends lost 1 base and 5 bases respectively, with 9 bases between them. Germline loops: CDR1 LNHDA, CDR2 SQIVND (reference sequence). The CDR3 is 15 amino acids. The CDR3 reads CASSIVGPNNSPLHF. The DNA of the CDR3 is TGTGCCAGTAGTATAGTGGGACCAAATAATTCACCCCTCCACTTT.

The gene calls are TRBV2 and TRBJ1-4; D uncertain. In germline, CDR1 is SNHLY, CDR2 FYNNEI. This CDR3 is 17 amino acids long. Trimming took off 3 bases at V and 7 bases at J, with 21 bases between the two ends. The CDR3 sequence: CASSEGGREGLGEKLFF. The CDR3 coding sequence is TGTGCCAGCAGTGAGGGAGGAAGGGAAGGACTGGGTGAAAAACTGTTTTTT. The full variable domain, its missing parts supplied by reference TRBV2 and TRBJ1-4, is EPEVTQTPSHQVTQMGQEVILRCVPISNHLYFYWYRQILGQKVEFLVSFYNNEISEKSEIFDDQFSVERPDGSNFTLKIRSTKLEDSAMYFCASSEGGREGLGEKLFFGSGTQLSVL.

Here the CDR3 DNA reads TGTGCCAGTAGTATGAAAGCGGGAGAGTCCTACGAGCAGTACTTC. It yields the protein CASSMKAGESYEQYF. This chain connects TRBV19 to TRBJ2-7, with 8 bases identical to TRBD2. The CDR3 extends over 15 amino acids. V trimming: 3 bases; J trimming: 1 base; junction bases outside the gene matches: 5. CDR1 is LNHDA, CDR2 SQIVND, per germline (reference sequence).

The chain links TRBV5-6 to TRBJ2-2, with TRBD1 matching over 9 bases. The CDR3 loop spans 16 amino acids. Germline V gene data show CDR1 as SGHDT and CDR2 as YYEEEE. After removal of 2 bases from V and 0 bases from J, the junction contained 2 bases not matched to a gene. For the CDR3, the DNA is TGTGCCAGCAGCTTCGGGACAGGGTCGAACACCGGGGAGCTGTTTTTT. Residues: CASSFGTGSNTGELFF.

This chain connects TRBV7-9 to TRBJ2-1, with D hard to call. The CDR3 has 15 amino acids. V dropped 4 bases and J dropped 5 bases, with 15 bases sitting between them. The germline gives CDR1 SEHNR, CDR2 FQNEAQ (reference sequence). CDR3 region: CASSSLGREHNEQFF. CDR3 nucleotide sequence: TGTGCCAGCAGCTCCCTGGGTAGAGAGCACAATGAGCAGTTCTTC.

V is TRBV10-3 and J is TRBJ2-5; 10 nucleotides align to TRBD2. The CDR3 runs to 14 residues. The V segment lost 3 bases and the J segment 5 bases; nucleotides outside the gene matches: 3. Per the germline V gene, CDR1 is ENHRY and CDR2 is SYGVKD. CDR3 sequence reads: CAISEAGGKETQYF. The CDR3 DNA follows: TGTGCCATCAGTGAAGCGGGGGGGAAGGAGACCCAGTACTTC.

The chain joins TRBV6-5 to TRBJ1-5; tentatively, D is TRBD1 (5 bases). Germline values: CDR1 MNHEY, CDR2 SVGAGI. V was shortened by 4 bases and J by 1 base, with 8 bases between the two germline ends. The CDR3 is 14 amino acids. CDR3 nucleotide sequence: TGTGCCAGCAGTTGGGACGGAAGCAATCAGCCCCAGCATTTT. It specifies CASSWDGSNQPQHF.

The rearrangement links TRBV7-6 to TRBJ2-1; 7 nucleotides agree with TRBD1. V shed 1 base, J shed 10 bases, and the junction held 1 base outside the gene matches. Per germline, CDR1 SGHVS and CDR2 FNYEAQ. The CDR3 covers 12 residues. This CDR3 is CASSLVDREQFF. In DNA form, the CDR3 reads TGTGCCAGCAGCTTAGTGGACAGGGAGCAGTTCTTC.

This clone was seen once. This chain uses TRBV19 with TRBJ2-6; no clear D. Trimming took off 3 bases at V and 2 bases at J, with 8 bases between the two ends. From germline, CDR1 is LNHDA and CDR2 SQIVND (reference sequence). CDR3 size: 15 residues. CDR3: CASSITPPGANVLTF. The CDR3 DNA reads as TGTGCCAGTAGTATCACCCCACCTGGGGCCAACGTCCTGACTTTC.

The chain combines TRBV5-6 with TRBJ2-1; the D is unclear. From germline, CDR1 is SGHDT and CDR2 YYEEEE. Trimming left V 2 bases short and J 8 bases short, with 11 bases between. This CDR3 contains 13 residues. The CDR3 loop is CASSFGPSDEQFF. CDR3 coding DNA: TGTGCCAGCAGCTTTGGACCCTCCGATGAGCAGTTCTTC.

The chain carries TRBV11-3 and TRBJ2-2; D gene uncertain. The germline V and J ends were trimmed by 4 bases and 5 bases, with 5 bases remaining between them. The CDR3 loop spans 12 amino acids. Germline CDR1 and CDR2: SGHNT and YENEEA. The CDR3 nucleotides are TGTGCCAGCAGCTCTATAACCGGGGAGCTGTTTTTT. Amino acid sequence: CASSSITGELFF.

V and J are TRBV9 and TRBJ2-1, with 7 bases lining up with TRBD1. This CDR3 region has 13 residues. Looked up from germline, CDR1 is SGDLS and CDR2 is YYNGEE. J lost 8 bases, V lost 0 bases, and 2 bases had no gene match. This chain's CDR3 is CASSVADRDEQFF. CDR3 sequence (DNA): TGTGCCAGCAGCGTAGCCGACAGGGATGAGCAGTTCTTC.

The rearrangement uses TRBV10-1 and TRBJ2-7; TRBD2 agrees at 7 bases. The V gene's germline CDR1 is WNHNN and CDR2 SYGVQD (reference sequence). The CDR3 runs 13 residues. Germline trimming cut 5 bases from V and 4 bases from J; bases unmatched to any gene: 5. CDR3 loop: CASSYREGYEQYF. The CDR3 coding sequence is TGCGCCAGCAGTTATAGGGAGGGTTACGAGCAGTACTTC.

The chain joins TRBV27 to TRBJ1-1; D unclear. Germline V gene lookup returns CDR1 MNHEY and CDR2 SMNVEV (reference sequence). The CDR3 sequence is 14 residues long. The V gene lost 3 bases and the J gene lost 0 bases, with 8 bases spanning the gap. This CDR3 is CASSFLGLNTEAFF. The CDR3 DNA reads as TGTGCCAGCAGTTTTCTGGGGTTGAACACTGAAGCTTTCTTT.

The V gene is TRBV6-5, the J gene TRBJ2-3, with D possibly called TRBD1 or TRBD2 (6 bases each). CDR1 and CDR2 from the germline V gene are MNHEY and SVGAGI. The CDR3 totals 15 residues. V was shortened by 8 bases and J by 0 bases, with 15 bases between the two germline ends. DNA for the CDR3: TGTGCCAGCTCCCTAGGGGGGCTTAGCACAGATACGCAGTATTTT. Its protein is CASSLGGLSTDTQYF.

This chain links TRBV2 with TRBJ1-1; a possible D gene is TRBD1 (5 bases). The CDR3 totals 13 residues. V dropped 8 bases and J dropped 2 bases, with 12 bases sitting between them. The germline V gene encodes CDR1 SNHLY and CDR2 FYNNEI. For the CDR3, the DNA is TGTGCCAGCGCCCGACAGAGAAACACTGAAGCTTTCTTT. As protein: CASARQRNTEAFF. The whole variable domain, remainder taken from reference TRBV2 and TRBJ1-1, is EPEVTQTPSHQVTQMGQEVILRCVPISNHLYFYWYRQILGQKVEFLVSFYNNEISEKSEIFDDQFSVERPDGSNFTLKIRSTKLEDSAMYFCASARQRNTEAFFGQGTRLTVV.

V and J are TRBV7-2 and TRBJ2-3; D gene uncertain. The CDR3 is 15 amino acids. The V gene lost 4 bases and the J gene lost 2 bases, with 13 bases spanning the gap. Germline lookup yields CDR1 SGHTA and CDR2 FQGNSA. The CDR3 sequence is CASSSLPSYTDTQYF. Here the CDR3 DNA reads TGTGCCAGCAGCTCCCTACCTTCCTACACAGATACGCAGTATTTT.

The chain couples TRBV11-1 to TRBJ2-7; TRBD1 aligns across 11 bases. Germline V gene sequence: CDR1 SGHAT, CDR2 FQDESV (reference sequence). The CDR3 spans 17 residues. The junction had 12 bases not matched to a gene; V was cut back by 4 bases and J by 4 bases. The CDR3 DNA is TGTGCCAGCAGCTACGGAGTACCGGGACAGGGGGTGTACGAGCAGTACTTC. Protein sequence: CASSYGVPGQGVYEQYF.

This clone was seen a handful of times. CDR3 loop: CASRQGAYNSPLHF. DNA for the CDR3: TGTGCCAGTAGACAGGGGGCCTATAATTCACCCCTCCACTTT. The chain employs TRBV19 and TRBJ1-6, with TRBD1 matching over 8 bases. J gave up 2 bases and V 6 bases, and 0 bases lay outside the gene matches. The germline V gene encodes CDR1 LNHDA and CDR2 SQIVND (reference sequence). The CDR3 contains 14 residues.

This chain uses TRBV5-1 with TRBJ1-4; 9 bases match TRBD1. Germline assignment: CDR1 SGHRS and CDR2 YFSETQ. This CDR3 is built from 14 residues. V lost 4 bases and J lost 6; bases outside the gene matches: 4. The CDR3 loop is CASSKTGGDEKLFF. The CDR3 DNA follows: TGCGCCAGCAGCAAGACAGGGGGTGATGAAAAACTGTTTTTT.

The chain links TRBV6-1 to TRBJ1-5; D not resolved. The germline gives CDR1 MNHNS, CDR2 SASEGT. The germline V and J ends were trimmed by 2 bases and 0 bases, with 8 bases remaining between them. The CDR3 extends over 15 amino acids. The CDR3 is CASSENWGSNQPQHF. The CDR3 region has the DNA TGTGCCAGCAGTGAAAATTGGGGTAGCAATCAGCCCCAGCATTTT.

The chain joins TRBV7-3 to TRBJ2-3, with TRBD2 identical over 11 bases. CDR1 is SGHTA, CDR2 FQGTGA, per germline. There are 18 residues in the CDR3. V dropped 3 bases and J dropped 5; count of bases not matched to a gene: 13. CDR3 loop: CASSFPITSGGAKDTQYF. Here the CDR3 DNA reads TGTGCCAGCAGCTTCCCAATTACTAGCGGGGGTGCTAAAGATACGCAGTATTTT.

The chain uses TRBV30 and TRBJ1-4; the D is unclear. Germline V CDR1 and CDR2: GTSNPN, SVGIG (reference sequence). The V and J ends lost 2 bases and 12 bases respectively, with 22 bases between them. This CDR3 has 15 amino acids. The CDR3 nucleotides read TGTGCCTGGAGTTTGCAGTCAGCCGCCGCCGCCGAACTGTTTTTT. This translates into CAWSLQSAAAAELFF.

This sequence joins TRBV6-1 and TRBJ1-5; D possibly corresponds to TRBD1 (5 bases). The germline gives CDR1 MNHNS, CDR2 SASEGT. This CDR3 is 15 amino acids long. Trimming removed 6 bases at V and 2 bases at J, with 14 bases between. DNA for the CDR3: TGTGCCAGCAGAACAGGACCGGTGGGCAATCAGCCCCAGCATTTT. Its translation: CASRTGPVGNQPQHF.